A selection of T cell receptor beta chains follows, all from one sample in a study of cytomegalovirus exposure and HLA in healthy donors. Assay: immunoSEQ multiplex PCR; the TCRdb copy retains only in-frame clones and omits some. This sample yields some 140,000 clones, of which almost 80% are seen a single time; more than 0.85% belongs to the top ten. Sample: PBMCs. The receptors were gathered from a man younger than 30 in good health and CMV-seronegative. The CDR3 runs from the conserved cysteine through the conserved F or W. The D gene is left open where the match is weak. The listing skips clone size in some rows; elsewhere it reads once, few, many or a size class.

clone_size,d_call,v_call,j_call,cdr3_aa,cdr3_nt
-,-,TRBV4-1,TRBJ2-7,CASSTPIPGRGSYEQYF,TGCGCCAGCAGCACCCCAATACCCGGACGGGGCTCCTACGAGCAGTACTTC
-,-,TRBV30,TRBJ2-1,CARKDFSNEQFF,TGTGCCCGGAAGGACTTTTCGAATGAGCAGTTCTTC
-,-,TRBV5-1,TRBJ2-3,CASTLGAGAAGDTQYF,TGCGCCAGCACCCTGGGGGCGGGGGCCGCGGGAGATACGCAGTATTTT
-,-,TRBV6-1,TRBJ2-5,CASTGVETQYF,TGTGCCAGCACCGGAGTCGAGACCCAGTACTTC
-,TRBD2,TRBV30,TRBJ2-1,CAWSVGLAGGPYNEQFF,TGTGCCTGGAGTGTAGGGTTAGCGGGGGGGCCGTACAATGAGCAGTTCTTC
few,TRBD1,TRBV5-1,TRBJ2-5,CASSLATGVETQYF,TGCGCCAGCAGCTTGGCCACAGGGGTAGAGACCCAGTACTTC
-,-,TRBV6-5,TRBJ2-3,CASSFKGFRSTDTQYF,TGTGCCAGCAGTTTTAAGGGGTTTCGGAGCACAGATACGCAGTATTTT
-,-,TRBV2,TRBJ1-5,CASRDNVDQPQHF,TGTGCCAGCAGGGACAACGTGGATCAGCCCCAGCATTTT
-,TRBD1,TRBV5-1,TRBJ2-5,CASGPGQGQETQYF,TGCGCCAGCGGACCGGGACAGGGGCAAGAGACCCAGTACTTC
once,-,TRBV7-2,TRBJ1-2,CASSLGQISNYGYTF,TGTGCCAGCAGCTTAGGACAGATATCTAACTATGGCTACACCTTC
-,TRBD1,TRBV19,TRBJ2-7,CASSLGQGYEQYF,TGTGCCAGTAGTCTTGGACAGGGCTACGAGCAGTACTTC
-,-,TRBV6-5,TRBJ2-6,CASSPLGANVLTF,TGTGCCAGCAGCCCCCTTGGGGCCAACGTCCTGACTTTC
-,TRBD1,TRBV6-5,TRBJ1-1,CASRWTGTTEAFF,TGTGCCAGCAGGTGGACAGGGACAACTGAAGCTTTCTTT
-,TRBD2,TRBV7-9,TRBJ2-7,CASSPGLAGVPTTYEQYF,TGTGCCAGCAGTCCGGGACTAGCGGGGGTTCCCACCACCTACGAGCAGTACTTC
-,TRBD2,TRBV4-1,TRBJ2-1,CASSQDPAGGHNEQFF,TGCGCCAGCAGCCAAGATCCAGCGGGGGGGCACAATGAGCAGTTCTTC
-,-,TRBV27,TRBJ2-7,CASSPRKIGGEQYF,TGTGCCAGCAGTCCCCGCAAGATCGGGGGCGAGCAGTACTTC
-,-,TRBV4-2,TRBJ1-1,CASSQDVIAWAFF,TGTGCCAGCAGCCAAGATGTGATTGCGTGGGCTTTCTTT
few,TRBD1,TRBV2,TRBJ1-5,CASSGDRINQPQHF,TGTGCCAGCAGTGGGGACAGAATCAATCAGCCCCAGCATTTT
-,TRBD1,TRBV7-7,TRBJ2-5,CASSPAGTGVGETQYF,TGTGCTAGCAGCCCCGCCGGGACAGGGGTTGGAGAGACCCAGTACTTC
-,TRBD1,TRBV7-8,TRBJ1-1,CASSVTGGGEAFF,TGTGCCAGCAGCGTCACAGGGGGGGGTGAAGCTTTCTTT
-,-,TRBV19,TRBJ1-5,CASSIAQGMGPQHF,TGTGCCAGTAGTATAGCTCAGGGCATGGGGCCCCAGCATTTT
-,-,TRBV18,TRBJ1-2,CASSPQFEGGNYGYTF,TGTGCCAGCTCACCACAGTTCGAAGGGGGAAACTATGGCTACACCTTC